Listed below are T cell receptor beta chains from one sample, sequenced in a study of blood T cell repertoires in COVID-19. Sequencing was performed with immunoSEQ multiplex PCR; in TCRdb, only in-frame clones are kept and a portion is missing. The table lists roughly 100,000 clones, roughly 80% of them singletons, with around a quarter in the top ten. The sample comprised peripheral blood. These receptors all come from a man in his sixties with acute or convalescent COVID-19. Each CDR3 is given without its conserved first and last residue.

TRBV25-1	TRBJ2-7	ASSEDRDSYEQY
TRBV28	TRBJ2-7	ASSIPTSGSSYEQY
TRBV5-1	TRBJ2-3	ASSLGRKEDTQY
TRBV2	TRBJ1-5	ASTTLGGDIQPQH
TRBV11-1	TRBJ1-1	ASSLESGRDTEAF
TRBV6-5	TRBJ1-3	ASSESLGNTIY
TRBV11-2	TRBJ1-3	ASNTGSGNTIY
TRBV25-1	TRBJ2-5	ASRTTGGWETQY
TRBV5-5	TRBJ1-6	ASSGLGGQNNSPLH
TRBV9	TRBJ2-3	ASSKERAGIDTQY
TRBV6-5	TRBJ1-1	ASSYSTAGAEAF
TRBV9	TRBJ2-3	ASSVRQGSTDTQY
TRBV5-1	TRBJ2-5	ASSVGGTAQETQY
TRBV10-3	TRBJ1-5	AISEIKGRGQPQH
TRBV5-1	TRBJ2-1	ASSALLASNEQF
TRBV5-4	TRBJ2-5	ASNRGGAQETQY
TRBV6-5	TRBJ1-2	ASRVLTRGGYT
TRBV9	TRBJ2-2	ASSVPPDTGELF
TRBV5-6	TRBJ2-1	ASSFGGTGRNEQF
TRBV19	TRBJ1-2	ASSIQGSYGYT
TRBV21-1	TRBJ2-1	ASREAGLSYNEQF
TRBV9	TRBJ2-1	ASSTIPGLARHEQF
TRBV11-2	TRBJ1-2	ASSLDRIDSGGYT
TRBV5-1	TRBJ2-1	ASSLDREGSYNEQF
TRBV7-2	TRBJ2-2	ASSPGDTGELF
TRBV10-3	TRBJ1-2	AILPDSSLTNYGYT
TRBV2	TRBJ1-6	ASTMQGIRDSPLH
TRBV27	TRBJ1-2	ASSLSVGVGYGYT
TRBV10-1	TRBJ2-5	ASSEAQLAAQY
TRBV27	TRBJ2-1	ASSSAGGSYNEQF
TRBV5-1	TRBJ1-3	ASSLGTVTDTIY
TRBV24-1	TRBJ2-2	ATSDRGTGYPGELF
TRBV18	TRBJ1-4	ASSLTGPPNEKLF
TRBV6-2/TRBV6-3	TRBJ2-2	ASSSSGRARSGELF
TRBV7-6	TRBJ1-1	ASSRMVGGITEAF
TRBV6-6	TRBJ2-1	ASGTGGEAGEQF
TRBV7-9	TRBJ1-1	ASNRGNTEAF
TRBV18	TRBJ1-4	ASSLQASSGEKLF
TRBV3-1/TRBV3-2	TRBJ1-1	ASSQGHGTEAF
TRBV27	TRBJ2-7	ASSLSIRDRAVEQY
TRBV3-1/TRBV3-2	TRBJ2-5	ASSRGTSGIIFQETQY
TRBV5-1	TRBJ1-5	ASSLGGMANQPQH
TRBV9	TRBJ2-1	ASSVGGTSGQNEQF
TRBV7-6	TRBJ2-6	ASSRLLAGGVGANVLT